These 7 T cell receptor beta chains were sequenced from one sample in a study of cytomegalovirus exposure and HLA in healthy donors. A multiplex PCR was run with 60 Vbeta primers and 13 Jbeta primers. Assay: immunoSEQ multiplex PCR; the TCRdb copy retains only in-frame clones and omits some. The profile shows around 72,000 clones, 60% to 75% of them singletons. Sequencing input: PBMCs. The source of these receptors is a man in his forties in good health and CMV-seropositive.

This chain uses TRBV27 with TRBJ1-3, with 7 bases identical to TRBD1. The trim removed 2 bases at V and 7 bases at J, leaving 2 bases unmatched. The CDR3 spans 13 residues. In germline, CDR1 is MNHEY, CDR2 SMNVEV (reference sequence). CDR3 region: CASSLQGGNTIYF. The CDR3 DNA is TGTGCCAGCAGTTTACAGGGGGGTAACACCATATATTTT.

The V call is TRBV10-3, the J call TRBJ2-5, with 9 bases matching TRBD2. The germline V gene has CDR1 ENHRY and CDR2 SYGVKD. V dropped 10 bases and J dropped 5; count of bases not matched to a gene: 11. The CDR3 extends over 14 amino acids. The CDR3 bases are TGTGCCACCAAGGCGGGGGGGCCGGGGGAGACCCAGTACTTC. It codes for CATKAGGPGETQYF.

The table lists this clone with a few counts. J is TRBJ1-6 and V is TRBV5-6; D is unclear. This CDR3 is built from 16 residues. V was shortened by 0 bases and J by 3 bases, with 10 bases between the two germline ends. From germline, CDR1 is SGHDT and CDR2 YYEEEE. The CDR3 spells CASSLAGGSYNSPLHF. In nucleotides, the CDR3 is TGTGCCAGCAGCTTGGCAGGCGGGAGCTATAATTCACCCCTCCACTTT. Full variable domain (rest looked up from reference TRBV5-6 and TRBJ1-6): DAGVTQSPTHLIKTRGQQVTLRCSPKSGHDTVSWYQQALGQGPQFIFQYYEEEERQRGNFPDRFSGHQFPNYSSELNVNALLLGDSALYLCASSLAGGSYNSPLHFGNGTRLTVT.

The V and J genes are TRBV7-3 and TRBJ2-3; 7 bases align to TRBD2. Germline lookup yields CDR1 SGHTA and CDR2 FQGTGA. V lost 6 bases, J lost 3 bases, and 9 bases stayed unmatched. The CDR3 has 15 amino acids. The CDR3 protein is CASRATGTITDTQYF. The CDR3 DNA follows: TGTGCCAGCAGAGCTACCGGGACTATTACAGATACGCAGTATTTT. The full variable domain, completed using reference TRBV7-3 and TRBJ2-3, is GAGVSQTPSNKVTEKGKYVELRCDPISGHTALYWYRQSLGQGPEFLIYFQGTGAADDSGLPNDRFFAVRPEGSVSTLKIQRTERGDSAVYLCASRATGTITDTQYFGPGTRLTVL.

This chain uses TRBV13 with TRBJ2-3; TRBD1 agrees at 7 bases. CDR1 and CDR2 (germline): PRHDT, FYEKMQ (reference sequence). The CDR3 spans 16 residues. Trimming at V came to 1 base and at J to 1 base, leaving 5 bases not matched to a gene. The CDR3 region has the DNA TGTGCCAGCAGCTTAGAGGGCGACAGGGGCACAGATACGCAGTATTTT. Translation: CASSLEGDRGTDTQYF.

The chain is built from TRBV27 and TRBJ2-1, with 9 positions matching TRBD2. This CDR3 comprises 17 residues. Germline CDR1 reads MNHEY; CDR2 reads SMNVEV (reference sequence). Trimming took 5 bases from V and 4 from J; bases not matched to a gene: 12. The CDR3 protein is CASSSTTSGKPYNEQFF. The DNA of the CDR3 is TGTGCCAGCAGTAGCACGACTAGCGGCAAACCTTACAATGAGCAGTTCTTC.

This clone was recorded a few times. V is TRBV19 and J is TRBJ2-1; TRBD1 matches 8 bases. CDR3 size: 14 residues. V was clipped by 5 bases and J by 5 bases; unmatched bases: 5. In germline, CDR1 is LNHDA, CDR2 SQIVND (reference sequence). The CDR3 loop reads CASSLGQGHNEQFF. Here the CDR3 DNA reads TGTGCCAGTAGTCTCGGACAGGGTCACAATGAGCAGTTCTTC.